This T cell receptor (beta chain) was found in a study of OX40 agonist ivuxolimab in advanced cancers. Repertoires were generated with immunoSEQ multiplex PCR, while TCRdb's copy carries only in-frame clones and drops some. The table lists 79,000 or so clones, roughly 85% of them singletons. Trimming removed 7 bases from V and 5 bases from J, with 17 bases in between. The CDR3 runs 14 residues. Per the germline V gene, CDR1 is LGHNA and CDR2 is YNFKEQ. This clone was seen a handful of times. Its matching antigen is unknown. Study observations and caveats: Among expanded peripheral T cells, antigen specificity went undetermined.

The receptor was derived from an adult with an advanced solid tumor such as melanoma, head and neck, liver or kidney cancer. The gene calls are TRBV4-2 and TRBJ1-1; the D is unclear. The sample consisted of CD4+ or CD8+ T cells sorted from blood, taken in a trial of the OX40 agonist ivuxolimab. The CDR3 reads CASNTPRARTEAFF. CDR3 coding DNA: TGTGCCAGCAATACCCCGAGGGCGAGGACTGAAGCTTTCTTT.